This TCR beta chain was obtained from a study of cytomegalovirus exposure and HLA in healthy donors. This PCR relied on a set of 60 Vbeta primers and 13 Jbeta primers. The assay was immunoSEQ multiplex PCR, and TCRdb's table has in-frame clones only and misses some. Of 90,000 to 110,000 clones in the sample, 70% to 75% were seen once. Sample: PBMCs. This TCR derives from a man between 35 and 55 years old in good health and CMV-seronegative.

The CDR3 loop is CASSQSGTGTYEQYF. CDR3 DNA sequence: TGCGCCAGCAGCCAGTCCGGGACAGGGACCTACGAGCAGTACTTC. J is TRBJ2-7 and V is TRBV4-1; 9 bases are a match to TRBD1. Germline trimming cut 3 bases from V and 2 bases from J; bases unmatched to any gene: 5. CDR3 size: 15 residues. CDR1 and CDR2 (germline): MGHRA, YSYEKL.